This TCR beta chain was profiled in a study of OX40 agonist ivuxolimab in advanced cancers. TCRdb's table, derived via immunoSEQ multiplex PCR, lists solely in-frame clones and lacks some. This sample yields tens of thousands of clones, of which roughly nine tenths are seen a single time; around 13% belongs to the top ten. The germline V gene has CDR1 ENHRY and CDR2 SYGVKD. The CDR3 runs to 17 residues. V shed 8 bases and J 6 bases; nucleotides not matched to a gene: 13. The sample holds one count of this clone. Antigen specificity is unknown. Collection of blood occurred at baseline, at cycle 4 day 1, and at cycle 7 day 1. The study's findings and limits: Clonal expansion in partial responders at 0.1-3.0 mg/kg ranked among the lowest. Both CD4+ and CD8+ T cell populations in blood had undergone clonal expansion by week 6 at 0.1 to 3.0 mg/kg.

The rearrangement links TRBV10-3 to TRBJ2-2; TRBD2 matches at 12 bases. The receptor comes from an adult with an advanced solid tumor such as melanoma, head and neck, liver or kidney cancer. The sequences come from CD4+ or CD8+ T cells sorted from blood, collected in a trial of the OX40 agonist ivuxolimab. The CDR3 DNA reads as TGTGCCATCGGGGGAGGACTAGCGGGGCCCCAACCCGGGGAGCTGTTTTTT. Translating gives CAIGGGLAGPQPGELFF.